This entry describes one T cell receptor beta chain. The antigen this receptor binds is unknown. There are no base qualities to consult, and no much larger clone falls within one base. TCRbeta CDR3 regions were amplified from genomic DNA using the immunoSEQ Assay, a bias-controlled multiplex PCR. On the study's bioinformatics: The number of nucleated cells in each sample was estimated by amplification of reference gene primers within the assay. To quantify the absolute abundance of each unique TCRbeta CDR3 rearrangement, sequence reads were collapsed and filtered. For each sample, productive Simpson clonality was calculated as the square root of Simpson's diversity index across productive rearrangements. Drawn from immuneACCESS, this table holds only the in-frame rearrangements with V and J called that TCRdb kept. Clones are partly lost; checked studies trace under half to an unresolved V gene and leave the rest unexplained. V and J calls and clone size are copied from that table; D and trimming were computed from the DNA. The sample table contains about 160,000 clones; only one count was recorded for roughly 80% of them. The ten largest clonotypes hold 6.5% to 8.5% of the sample.

The data were taken from a study of blood T cell repertoires in COVID-19 (dated by TCRdb to about 2020). Regarding the study in general: The collaborator samples originated in the United States, Italy and Spain and spanned the acute and convalescent phases of COVID-19. The prospective study material was composed of cDNA or gDNA derived from T cells, B-cell-depleted T cells, or PBMCs. Deeply sampled blood TCRbeta repertoires from subjects exposed to, actively infected with, or recovered from COVID-19 were included in the dataset. A freely available public database, intended as a resource for researchers studying the immune response to SARS-CoV-2, is where the repertoires were released. Samples came from the ongoing ImmuneRACE study (first 160 participants) plus 1,254 subjects from 6 global collaborators. Sample metadata almost always included a de-identified subject ID, COVID-19 status, age in years and sex. HLA class I and class II types, where available, came from metadata supplied by the sample provider rather than from assay-based typing.

At one collaborating source in Seattle, patients were enrolled during active infection and were followed longitudinally through the course of disease. The collaborating institutions used their own protocols to collect whole blood in K2EDTA tubes. For TCRbeta analysis, collaborators shipped samples in one of three forms: frozen whole blood, isolated PBMCs, or DNA extracted from either of those sample types. On the study overall, not on this receptor specifically: How much clinical and demographic metadata was included differed by source and by participant, and the metadata was provided uncurated.

V is cut back by 6 bases and J by 2 bases, with 12 bases in the junction unmatched. The CDR3 contains 17 residues, cysteine and phenylalanine counted. Just the 51-base CDR3 DNA is kept, in frame starting at base 1. For CDR1 and CDR2, the germline V gene (reference sequence) lists MNHEY and SMNVEV. The V and J genes are TRBV27 and TRBJ2-3, with TRBD2 matching 9 junction bases. Material for sequencing was peripheral blood. The sequence came from a woman aged 40 to 50 with COVID-19, enrolled during active disease. The nucleotide sequence is given as TGTGCCAGCAGCCCTCAGGGAGCGGGGGGAGACACAGATACGCAGTATTTT. It specifies CASSPQGAGGDTDTQYF.